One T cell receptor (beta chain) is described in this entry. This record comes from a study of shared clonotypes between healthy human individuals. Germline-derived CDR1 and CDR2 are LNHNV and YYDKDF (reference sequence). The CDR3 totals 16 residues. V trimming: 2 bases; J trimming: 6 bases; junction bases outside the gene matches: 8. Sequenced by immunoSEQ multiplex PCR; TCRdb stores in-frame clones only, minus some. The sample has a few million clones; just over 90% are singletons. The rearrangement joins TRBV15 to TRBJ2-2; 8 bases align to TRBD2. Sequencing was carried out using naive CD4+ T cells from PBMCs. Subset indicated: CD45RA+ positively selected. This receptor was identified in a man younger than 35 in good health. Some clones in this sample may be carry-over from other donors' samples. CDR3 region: CATSRSSGTTSGELFF. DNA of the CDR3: TGTGCCACCAGCAGAAGTAGCGGGACAACTTCCGGGGAGCTGTTTTTT.